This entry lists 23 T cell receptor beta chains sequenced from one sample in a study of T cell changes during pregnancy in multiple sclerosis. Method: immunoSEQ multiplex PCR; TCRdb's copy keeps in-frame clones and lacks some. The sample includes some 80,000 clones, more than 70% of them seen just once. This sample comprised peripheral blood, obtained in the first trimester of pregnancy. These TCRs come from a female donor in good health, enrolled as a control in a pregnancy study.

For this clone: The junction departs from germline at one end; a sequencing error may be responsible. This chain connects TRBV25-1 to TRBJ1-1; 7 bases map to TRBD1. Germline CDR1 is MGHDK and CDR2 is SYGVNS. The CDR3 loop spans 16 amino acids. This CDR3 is CANSELRDSQNTEAFF. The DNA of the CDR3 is TGTGCCAACAGTGAGCTCCGGGACAGCCAGAACACTGAAGCTTTCTTT.

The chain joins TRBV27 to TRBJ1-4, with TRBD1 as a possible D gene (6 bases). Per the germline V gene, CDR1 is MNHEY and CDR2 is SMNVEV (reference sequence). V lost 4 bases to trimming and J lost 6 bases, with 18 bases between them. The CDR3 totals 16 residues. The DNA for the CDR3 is TGTGCCAGCAGTTCCCCCCCGACAGGCAGTTATGAAAAACTGTTTTTT. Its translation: CASSSPPTGSYEKLFF.

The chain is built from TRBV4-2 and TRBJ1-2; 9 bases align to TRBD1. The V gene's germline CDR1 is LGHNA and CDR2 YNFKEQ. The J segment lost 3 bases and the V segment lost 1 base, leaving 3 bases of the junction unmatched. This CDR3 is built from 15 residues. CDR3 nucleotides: TGTGCCAGCAGCCAAGGACAGGGGGTCCACTATGGCTACACCTTC. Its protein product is CASSQGQGVHYGYTF.

Written as DNA, the CDR3 is TGTGCCAGCAGTTTAATCGGGGGGCCTGGAAACACCATATATTTT. Translation: CASSLIGGPGNTIYF. V gene TRBV27 combines with J gene TRBJ1-3; D perhaps matches TRBD1 (6 bases). This CDR3 is built from 15 residues. CDR1 and CDR2 (germline): MNHEY, SMNVEV (reference sequence). The V end lost 2 bases, the J end lost 2 bases, and 10 bases lay between the germline ends.

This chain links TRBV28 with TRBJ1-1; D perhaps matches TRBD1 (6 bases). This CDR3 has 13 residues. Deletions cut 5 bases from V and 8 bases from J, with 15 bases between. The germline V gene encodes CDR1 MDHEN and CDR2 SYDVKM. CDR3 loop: CASSPTGTYEAFF. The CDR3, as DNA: TGTGCCAGCAGTCCAACAGGGACCTACGAAGCTTTCTTT.

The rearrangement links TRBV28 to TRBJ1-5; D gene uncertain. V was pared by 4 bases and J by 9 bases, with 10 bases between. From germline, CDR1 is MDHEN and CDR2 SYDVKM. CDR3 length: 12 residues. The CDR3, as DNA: TGTGCCAGCAGTTCCTCCCTACGGCCCCAGCATTTT. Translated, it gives CASSSSLRPQHF.

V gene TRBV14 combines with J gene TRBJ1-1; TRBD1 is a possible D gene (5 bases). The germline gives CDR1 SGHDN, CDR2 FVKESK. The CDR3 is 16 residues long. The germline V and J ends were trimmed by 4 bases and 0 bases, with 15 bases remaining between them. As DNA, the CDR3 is TGTGCCAGCAGCCCGTTGGGGCAGGGCATGAACACTGAAGCTTTCTTT. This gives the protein CASSPLGQGMNTEAFF.

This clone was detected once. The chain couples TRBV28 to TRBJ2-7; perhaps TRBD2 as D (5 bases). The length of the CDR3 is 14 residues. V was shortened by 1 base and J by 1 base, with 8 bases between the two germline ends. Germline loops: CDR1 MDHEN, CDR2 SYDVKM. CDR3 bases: TGTGCCAGCAGTTTATTCGGACTGTCCTACGAGCAGTACTTC. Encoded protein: CASSLFGLSYEQYF.

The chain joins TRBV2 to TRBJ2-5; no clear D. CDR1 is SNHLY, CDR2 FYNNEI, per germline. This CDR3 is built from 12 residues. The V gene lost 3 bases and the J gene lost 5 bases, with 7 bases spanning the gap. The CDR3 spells CASSEFRETQYF. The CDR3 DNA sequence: TGTGCCAGCAGTGAGTTCCGGGAGACCCAGTACTTC.

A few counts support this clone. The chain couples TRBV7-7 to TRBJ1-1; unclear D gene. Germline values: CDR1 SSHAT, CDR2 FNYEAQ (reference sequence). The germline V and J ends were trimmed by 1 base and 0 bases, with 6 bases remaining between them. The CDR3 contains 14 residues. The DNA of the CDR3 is TGTGCCAGCAGCTTAGGGGAGTTGAACACTGAAGCTTTCTTT. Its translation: CASSLGELNTEAFF. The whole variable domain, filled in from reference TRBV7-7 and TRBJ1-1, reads GAGVSQSPRYKVTKRGQDVTLRCDPISSHATLYWYQQALGQGPEFLTYFNYEAQPDKSGLPSDRFSAERPEGSISTLTIQRTEQRDSAMYRCASSLGELNTEAFFGQGTRLTVV.

The CDR3 region is CASSTARTSKQETQYF. The CDR3 region has the DNA TGTGCCAGCAGCACCGCCCGGACAAGTAAACAAGAGACCCAGTACTTC. The chain has TRBV5-8 and TRBJ2-5; D perhaps matches TRBD1 (5 bases). CDR3 size: 16 residues. The V gene's germline CDR1 is SGHTS and CDR2 YDEGEE. V lost 4 bases and J lost 2, with 18 bases in between.

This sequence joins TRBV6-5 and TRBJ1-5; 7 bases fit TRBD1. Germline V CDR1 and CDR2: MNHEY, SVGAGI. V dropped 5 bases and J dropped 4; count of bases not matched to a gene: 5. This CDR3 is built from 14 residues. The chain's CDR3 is CASSRDSRNQPQHF. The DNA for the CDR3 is TGTGCCAGCAGTCGGGACAGTCGAAATCAGCCCCAGCATTTT.

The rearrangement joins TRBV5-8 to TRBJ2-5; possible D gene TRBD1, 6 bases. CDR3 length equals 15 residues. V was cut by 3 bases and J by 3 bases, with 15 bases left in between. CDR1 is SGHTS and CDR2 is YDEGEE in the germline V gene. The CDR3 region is CASSSSQGREETQYF. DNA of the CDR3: TGTGCCAGCAGCTCCTCCCAGGGGCGGGAAGAGACCCAGTACTTC.

The CDR3 reads CASSLLSSGFSYNEQFF. CDR3 in DNA: TGCGCCAGCAGCTTGTTATCTAGCGGATTCTCCTACAATGAGCAGTTCTTC. The genes are TRBV5-1 and TRBJ2-1, with 7 positions matching TRBD2. Germline lookup yields CDR1 SGHRS and CDR2 YFSETQ. Trimming cost V 1 base and J 0 bases; bases outside gene matches: 7. This CDR3 region has 17 residues.

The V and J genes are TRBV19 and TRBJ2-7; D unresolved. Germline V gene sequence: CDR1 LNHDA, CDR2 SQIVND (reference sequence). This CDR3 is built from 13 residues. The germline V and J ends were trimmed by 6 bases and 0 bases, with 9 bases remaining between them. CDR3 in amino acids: CASSQRNSYEQYF. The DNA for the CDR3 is TGTGCCAGTAGCCAGCGTAACTCCTACGAGCAGTACTTC.

This CDR3 reads CASSLETGFSYEQYF. CDR3 nucleotide sequence: TGTGCCAGCAGCTTGGAAACAGGCTTCTCCTACGAGCAGTACTTC. This chain joins TRBV5-8 and TRBJ2-7; possible D gene TRBD1, 5 bases. The CDR3 covers 15 residues. Trimming took off 0 bases at V and 0 bases at J, with 10 bases between the two ends. In germline, CDR1 is SGHTS, CDR2 YDEGEE.

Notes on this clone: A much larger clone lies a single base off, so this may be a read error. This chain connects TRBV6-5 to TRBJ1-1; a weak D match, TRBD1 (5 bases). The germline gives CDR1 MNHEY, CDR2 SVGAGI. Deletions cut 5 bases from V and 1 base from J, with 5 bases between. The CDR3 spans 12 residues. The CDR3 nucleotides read TGTGCCAGCAGTACAGGGAACACTGAAGCTTTCTTT. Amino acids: CASSTGNTEAFF.

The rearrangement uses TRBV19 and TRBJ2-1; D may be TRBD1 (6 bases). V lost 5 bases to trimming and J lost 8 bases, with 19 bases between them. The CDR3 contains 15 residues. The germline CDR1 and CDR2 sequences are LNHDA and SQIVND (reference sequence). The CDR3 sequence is CASSSQTGKVYEQFF. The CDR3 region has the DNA TGTGCCAGTAGTTCTCAGACAGGAAAAGTGTATGAGCAGTTCTTC.

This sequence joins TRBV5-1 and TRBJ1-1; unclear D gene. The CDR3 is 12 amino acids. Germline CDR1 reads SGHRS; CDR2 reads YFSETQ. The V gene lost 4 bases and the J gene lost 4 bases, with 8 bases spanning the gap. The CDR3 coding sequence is TGCGCCAGCAGCCGAGAGAGCACTGAAGCTTTCTTT. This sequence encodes CASSRESTEAFF. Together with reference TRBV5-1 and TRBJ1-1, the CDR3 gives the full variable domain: KAGVTQTPRYLIKTRGQQVTLSCSPISGHRSVSWYQQTPGQGLQFLFEYFSETQRNKGNFPGRFSGRQFSNSRSEMNVSTLELGDSALYLCASSRESTEAFFGQGTRLTVV.

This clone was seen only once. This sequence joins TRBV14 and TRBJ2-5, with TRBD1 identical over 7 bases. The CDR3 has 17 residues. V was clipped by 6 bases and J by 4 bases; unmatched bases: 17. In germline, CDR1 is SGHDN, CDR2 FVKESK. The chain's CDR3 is CASSLTNEAGGRETQYF. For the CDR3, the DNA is TGTGCCAGCAGTCTAACGAATGAGGCAGGGGGTCGAGAGACCCAGTACTTC.

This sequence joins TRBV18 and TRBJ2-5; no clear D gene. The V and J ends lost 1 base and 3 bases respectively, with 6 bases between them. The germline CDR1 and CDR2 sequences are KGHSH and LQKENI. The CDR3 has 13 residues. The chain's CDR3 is CASSPRVEETQYF. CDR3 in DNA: TGTGCCAGCTCACCACGAGTGGAAGAGACCCAGTACTTC.

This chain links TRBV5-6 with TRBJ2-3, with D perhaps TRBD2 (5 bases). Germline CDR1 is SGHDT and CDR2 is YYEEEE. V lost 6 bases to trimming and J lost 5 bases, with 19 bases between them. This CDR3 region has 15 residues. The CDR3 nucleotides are TGTGCCAGCACCAGACCCGGGGTCGCGAAAGATACGCAGTATTTT. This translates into CASTRPGVAKDTQYF. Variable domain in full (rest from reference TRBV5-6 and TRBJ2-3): DAGVTQSPTHLIKTRGQQVTLRCSPKSGHDTVSWYQQALGQGPQFIFQYYEEEERQRGNFPDRFSGHQFPNYSSELNVNALLLGDSALYLCASTRPGVAKDTQYFGPGTRLTVL.

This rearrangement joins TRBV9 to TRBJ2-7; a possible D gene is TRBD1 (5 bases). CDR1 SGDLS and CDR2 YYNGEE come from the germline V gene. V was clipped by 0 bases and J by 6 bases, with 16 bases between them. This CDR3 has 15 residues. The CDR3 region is CASSVGPYDSPEQYF. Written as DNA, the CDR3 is TGTGCCAGCAGCGTAGGACCGTATGACAGCCCCGAGCAGTACTTC.